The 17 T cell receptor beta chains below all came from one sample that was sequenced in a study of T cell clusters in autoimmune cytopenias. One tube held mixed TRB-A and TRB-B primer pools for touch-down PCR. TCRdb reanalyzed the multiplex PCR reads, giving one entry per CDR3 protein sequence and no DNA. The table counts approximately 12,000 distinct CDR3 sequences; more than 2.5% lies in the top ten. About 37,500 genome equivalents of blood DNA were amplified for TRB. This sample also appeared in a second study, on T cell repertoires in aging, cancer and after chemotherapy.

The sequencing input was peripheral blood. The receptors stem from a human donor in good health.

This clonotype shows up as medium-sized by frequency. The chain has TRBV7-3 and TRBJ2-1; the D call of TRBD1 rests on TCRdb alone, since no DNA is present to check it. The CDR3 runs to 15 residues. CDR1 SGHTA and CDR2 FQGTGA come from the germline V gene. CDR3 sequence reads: CASSLRQGRRNEQFF.

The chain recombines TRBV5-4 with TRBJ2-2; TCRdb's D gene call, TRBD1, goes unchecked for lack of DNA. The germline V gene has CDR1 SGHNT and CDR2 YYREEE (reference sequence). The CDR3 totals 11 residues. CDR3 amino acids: CASSFGAELFF.

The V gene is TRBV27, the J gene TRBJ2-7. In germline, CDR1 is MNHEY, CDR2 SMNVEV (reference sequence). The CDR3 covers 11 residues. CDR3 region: CASSKGYEQYF.

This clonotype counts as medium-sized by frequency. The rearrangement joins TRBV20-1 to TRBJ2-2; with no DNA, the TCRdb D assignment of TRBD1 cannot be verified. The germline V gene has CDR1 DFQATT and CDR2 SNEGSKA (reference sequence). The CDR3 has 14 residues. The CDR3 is CSAAGTGGTGELFF.

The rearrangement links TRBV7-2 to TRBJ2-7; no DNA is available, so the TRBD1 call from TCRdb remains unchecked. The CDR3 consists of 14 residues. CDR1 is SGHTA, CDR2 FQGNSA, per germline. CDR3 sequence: CASSLDARQDREYF.

The CDR3: CAIGGALGAETQYF. This rearrangement joins TRBV6-2 or TRBV6-3 to TRBJ2-5; TCRdb returns TRBD1, unconfirmable since there is no DNA. CDR3 size: 14 residues. CDR1 and CDR2 (germline): MNHEY, SVGEGT.

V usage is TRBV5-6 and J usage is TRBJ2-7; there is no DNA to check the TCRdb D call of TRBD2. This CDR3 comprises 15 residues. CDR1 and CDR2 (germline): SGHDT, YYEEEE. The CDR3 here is CASSLLADQFFEQYF.

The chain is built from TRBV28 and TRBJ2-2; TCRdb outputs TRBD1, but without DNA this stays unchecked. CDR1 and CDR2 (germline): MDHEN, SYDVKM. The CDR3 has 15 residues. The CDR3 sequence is CASSFAGGSLWELFF.

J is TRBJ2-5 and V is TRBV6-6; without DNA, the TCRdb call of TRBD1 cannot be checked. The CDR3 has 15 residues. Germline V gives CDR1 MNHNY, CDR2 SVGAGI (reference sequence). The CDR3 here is CASSPERGGGETQYF.

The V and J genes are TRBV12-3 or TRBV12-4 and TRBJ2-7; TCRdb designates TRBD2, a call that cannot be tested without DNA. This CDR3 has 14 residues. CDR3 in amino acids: CASSQPGRVNEQYF.

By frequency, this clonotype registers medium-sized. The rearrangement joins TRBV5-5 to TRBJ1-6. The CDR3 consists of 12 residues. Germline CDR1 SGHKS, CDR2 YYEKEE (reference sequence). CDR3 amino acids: CASSSDLSPLHF.

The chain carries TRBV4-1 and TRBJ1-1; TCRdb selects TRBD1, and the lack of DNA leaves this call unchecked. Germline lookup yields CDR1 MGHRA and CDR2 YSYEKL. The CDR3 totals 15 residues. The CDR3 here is CASSHDGTQNTEAFF.

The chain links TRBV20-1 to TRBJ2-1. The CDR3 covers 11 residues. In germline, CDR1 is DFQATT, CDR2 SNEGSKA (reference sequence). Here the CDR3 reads CSARVLDEQFF.

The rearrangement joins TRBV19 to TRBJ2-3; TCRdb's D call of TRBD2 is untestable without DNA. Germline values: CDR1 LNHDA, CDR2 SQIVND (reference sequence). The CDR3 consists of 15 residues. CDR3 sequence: CASSMGGFRADTQYF. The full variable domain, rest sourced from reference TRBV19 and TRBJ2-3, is DGGITQSPKYLFRKEGQNVTLSCEQNLNHDAMYWYRQDPGQGLRLIYYSQIVNDFQKGDIAEGYSVSREKKESFPLTVTSAQKNPTAFYLCASSMGGFRADTQYFGPGTRLTVL.

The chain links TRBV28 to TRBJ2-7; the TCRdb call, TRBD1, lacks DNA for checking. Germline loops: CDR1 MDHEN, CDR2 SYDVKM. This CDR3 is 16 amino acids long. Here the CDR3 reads CASSPWTLPNSYEQYF.

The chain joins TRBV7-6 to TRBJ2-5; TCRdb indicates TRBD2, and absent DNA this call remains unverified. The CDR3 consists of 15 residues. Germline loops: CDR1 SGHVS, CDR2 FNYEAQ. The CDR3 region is CASSRGRSGPETQYF.

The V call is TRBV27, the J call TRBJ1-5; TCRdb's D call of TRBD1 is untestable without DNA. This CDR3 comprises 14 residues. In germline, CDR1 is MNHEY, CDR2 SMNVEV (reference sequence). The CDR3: CASSFRGSNQPQHF.